This T cell receptor (beta chain) was sequenced for a study of blood T cell repertoires in COVID-19. The CDR3 sequence is 12 residues long. The V gene's germline CDR1 is SEHNR and CDR2 FQNEAQ (reference sequence). Trimming stripped 3 bases from V and 2 bases from J, with 4 bases between. Worth noting for this clone: The same CDR3 arises from other DNA sequences in this sample as well.

The data were produced by immunoSEQ multiplex PCR, yet TCRdb's version contains in-frame clones alone and is incomplete. The table shows under 250,000 clones, with under 95% occurring only once. The sequenced sample was peripheral blood. V usage is TRBV7-9 and J usage is TRBJ1-1; D is uncertain. The sequence was collected from a man aged 25 to 40 with acute or convalescent COVID-19. The CDR3 region is CASSFLNTEAFF. The CDR3 bases are TGTGCCAGCAGCTTTTTAAACACTGAAGCTTTCTTT.